This T cell receptor beta chain emerged from a study of cytomegalovirus exposure and HLA in healthy donors. Looking at the study overall: Previous work identified 120 million or so unique TCR beta sequences from around 200 million T cells.

PCR involved 60 Vbeta and 13 Jbeta primers. Assay used: immunoSEQ multiplex PCR; TCRdb lists only in-frame clones, some missing. Of around 200,000 clones in the sample, more than 80% were seen once. The CDR3 extends over 17 amino acids. Trimming removed 0 bases at V and 0 bases at J, with 14 bases between. Germline CDR1 and CDR2: WNHNN and SYGVQD (reference sequence). The TCR sequence derives from a boy aged 5-17 years in good health and CMV-seronegative. This chain joins TRBV10-1 and TRBJ2-5; D ambiguous. The sequenced sample was PBMCs. The CDR3 sequence: CASSESVRLSYQETQYF. The CDR3 DNA is TGCGCCAGCAGTGAGTCAGTCCGCCTATCGTACCAAGAGACCCAGTACTTC.